This is a list of T cell receptor beta chains from one sample in a study of shared clonotypes between healthy human individuals. Using immunoSEQ multiplex PCR, the repertoire was profiled, and TCRdb retains in-frame clones only, with some absent. Of 1,500,000 or so clones in the sample, roughly 96% are singletons; the top ten hold over 1%. Material: naive CD4+ T cells sorted from blood. Source of these receptors: a man aged 25 to 40 in good health. Each CDR3 is given with its conserved first and last residue. D genes are given only for firm matches.

D: NA; J: TRBJ1-2; V: TRBV5-1; length: 14; CDR3: CASSPGEANYGYTF
D: NA; J: TRBJ2-1; V: TRBV28; length: 14; CDR3: CASTPQRREVWQFF
D: NA; J: TRBJ2-5; V: TRBV11-2; length: 12; CDR3: CASSPQQETQYF
D: NA; J: TRBJ1-2; V: TRBV5-1; length: 16; CDR3: CASSPRGGRQEIGYTF
D: TRBD1; J: TRBJ1-4; V: TRBV5-1; length: 16; CDR3: CASSKTLQGANEKLFF
D: TRBD1; J: TRBJ1-2; V: TRBV5-6; length: 16; CDR3: CASSLPGQGTNYGYTF
D: TRBD1; J: TRBJ1-2; V: TRBV4-1; length: 16; CDR3: CASSQRGQGPNYGYTF
D: NA; J: TRBJ1-5; V: TRBV7-9; length: 13; CDR3: CASSLGANQPQHF
D: NA; J: TRBJ2-1; V: TRBV28; length: 13; CDR3: CASRAGSGNEQFF
D: NA; J: TRBJ1-5; V: TRBV4-3; length: 14; CDR3: CASSQARGNQPQHF
D: TRBD2; J: TRBJ2-5; V: TRBV9; length: 15; CDR3: CASSVFGGSMETQYF
D: NA; J: TRBJ2-3; V: TRBV10-1; length: 15; CDR3: CASSIGQGPTDTQYF
D: TRBD2; J: TRBJ2-1; V: TRBV11-2; length: 16; CDR3: CASSLVGLAGGVEQFF
D: NA; J: TRBJ2-1; V: TRBV6-5; length: 11; CDR3: CASSSLHEQFF
D: NA; J: TRBJ2-5; V: TRBV14; length: 13; CDR3: CASSHPLAETQYF
D: NA; J: TRBJ1-1; V: TRBV27; length: 13; CDR3: CASSFTGRAEAFF
D: NA; J: TRBJ1-5; V: TRBV18; length: 16; CDR3: CASSPKGIGGNQPQHF